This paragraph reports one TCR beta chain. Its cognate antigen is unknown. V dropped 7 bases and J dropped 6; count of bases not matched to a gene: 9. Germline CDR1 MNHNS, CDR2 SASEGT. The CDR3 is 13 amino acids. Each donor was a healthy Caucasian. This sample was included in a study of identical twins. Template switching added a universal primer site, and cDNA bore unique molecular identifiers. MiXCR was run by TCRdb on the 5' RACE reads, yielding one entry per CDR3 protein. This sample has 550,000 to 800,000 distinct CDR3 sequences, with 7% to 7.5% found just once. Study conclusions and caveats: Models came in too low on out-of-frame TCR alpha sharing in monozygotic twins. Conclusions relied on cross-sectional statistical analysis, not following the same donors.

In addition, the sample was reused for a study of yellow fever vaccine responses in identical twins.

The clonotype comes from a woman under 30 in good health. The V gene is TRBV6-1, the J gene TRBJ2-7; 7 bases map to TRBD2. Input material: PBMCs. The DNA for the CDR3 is TGTGCCAGCATGGGGGGGTTTGGATCCGAGCAGTACTTC. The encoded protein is CASMGGFGSEQYF.